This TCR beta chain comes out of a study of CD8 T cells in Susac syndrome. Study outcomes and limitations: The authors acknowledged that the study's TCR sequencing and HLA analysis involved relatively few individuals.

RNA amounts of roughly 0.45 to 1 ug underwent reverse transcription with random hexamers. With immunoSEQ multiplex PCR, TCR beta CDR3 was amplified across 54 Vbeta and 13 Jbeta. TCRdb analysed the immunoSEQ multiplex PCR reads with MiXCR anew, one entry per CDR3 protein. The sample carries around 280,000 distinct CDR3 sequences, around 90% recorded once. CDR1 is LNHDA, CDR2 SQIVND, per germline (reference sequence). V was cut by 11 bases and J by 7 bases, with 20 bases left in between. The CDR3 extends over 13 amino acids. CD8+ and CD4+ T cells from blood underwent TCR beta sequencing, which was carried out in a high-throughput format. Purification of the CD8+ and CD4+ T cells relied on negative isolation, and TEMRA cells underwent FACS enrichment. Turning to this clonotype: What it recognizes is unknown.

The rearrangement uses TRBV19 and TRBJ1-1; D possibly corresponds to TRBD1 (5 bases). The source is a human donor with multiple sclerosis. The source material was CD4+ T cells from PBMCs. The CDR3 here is CAATQVVGGEAFF. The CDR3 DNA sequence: TGTGCCGCGACACAGGTGGTCGGGGGTGAAGCTTTCTTT.